This T cell receptor (beta chain) comes out of a study of T-cell memory formation after mild COVID-19 (dated by TCRdb to the early 2020s). For the wider study: TCR sequence clusters from the two donors were largely donor specific. Longitudinal TCRalpha and TCRbeta repertoire sequencing tracked T-cell clones expanding and contracting after mild COVID-19 in two donors. The cohort comprised two young, previously healthy adult volunteers, one female and one male. Beyond this particular receptor, the publication reports: Contracting CD4+ clones appeared mostly in the CM and EM memory subsets, whereas CD8+ clones were enriched in EMRA. The detection of some responding clones in pre-infection memory suggests that pre-existing cross-reactive memory T cells joined the SARS-CoV-2 response. Clones contracting from day 15 to 85 had balanced CD4/CD8 phenotypes, while a second wave expanding from day 15 to 37 was biased towards CD4+. The study included only a couple of mild cases, and larger cohorts that include severe cases with pre-infection samples were judged to be necessary. Whether the second-wave clones peaking on day 37 were SARS-CoV-2 specific was not confirmed.

TCRdb shows the sequencer as Illumina NovaSeq 6000. Using 5'RACE with constant-segment primers, TCRalpha and TCRbeta cDNA libraries were constructed, with sample barcodes and unique molecular identifiers added in the process. RNA was extracted from every sample with Trizol reagent. Amplification of the libraries took two PCR steps, and the second step added a second sample barcode plus Illumina TruSeq adapters. The libraries were sequenced on an Illumina NovaSeq using 2 x 150 bp paired-end reads. The original pipeline was this. With migec v1.2.7, reads were demultiplexed and then collapsed into UMI-guided consensus sequences. Using mixcr v2.1.11, UMI consensuses were aligned to TRA and TRB V and J templates and then assembled into clonotypes. A clonotype was counted as expanded or contracted only if both edgeR and NoisET called the change significant, with noise models trained on biological replicates. edgeR calls used a false discovery rate-adjusted p below 0.01 and a log2 fold-change threshold of 1. As an exploratory analysis of dynamics, max-normalized trajectories of the 1000 most abundant clonotypes were examined with PCA combined with hierarchical clustering. Separately sequenced CD4+ and CD8+ repertoires were used to assign a CD4 or CD8 phenotype to each responding clone. TCRdb took the public reads, trimmed them with fastp at Q25, ran MiXCR for clone calling and kept in-frame beta chains. CDR3 protein sequences are deduplicated, and each keeps its most common genes and DNA. TCRdb, not the original authors, processed these V and J calls. The sample has 6,000 to 9,500 distinct CDR3 sequences on record, approximately 33% of them singletons. Together, the top ten hold 50% to 60% of the sample.

There are 14 amino acids in the CDR3, from cysteine to phenylalanine inclusive. The entry retains the CDR3 DNA only, 42 bases that are in frame from base 1. V loses 1 base of germline sequence and J loses 4 bases, and the interval between the two ends is 10 bases. CDR1 and CDR2 (SGHDN, FVKESK) derive from the germline V gene. PBMCs were isolated by Ficoll-Paque density gradient centrifugation. There are many counts of this clonotype. What antigen it recognizes has not been identified. No qualities accompany the bases; no much larger clone lies one base away. Recombination linked TRBV14 to TRBJ1-2, and the D gene may be TRBD1, 6 bases matching. The receptor was isolated from an adult woman who had mild COVID-19 (a few samples of this study predate the infection). The sample titles of this study are shuffled in the database, so cell type and time point are left out; the donor was told from shared clones. Sequenced material: PBMCs or a T cell subset sorted from them (not recorded which). This receptor carries the CDR3 CASSQVQGLYGYTF. The bases read TGTGCCAGCAGCCAAGTACAGGGCCTCTATGGCTACACCTTC.